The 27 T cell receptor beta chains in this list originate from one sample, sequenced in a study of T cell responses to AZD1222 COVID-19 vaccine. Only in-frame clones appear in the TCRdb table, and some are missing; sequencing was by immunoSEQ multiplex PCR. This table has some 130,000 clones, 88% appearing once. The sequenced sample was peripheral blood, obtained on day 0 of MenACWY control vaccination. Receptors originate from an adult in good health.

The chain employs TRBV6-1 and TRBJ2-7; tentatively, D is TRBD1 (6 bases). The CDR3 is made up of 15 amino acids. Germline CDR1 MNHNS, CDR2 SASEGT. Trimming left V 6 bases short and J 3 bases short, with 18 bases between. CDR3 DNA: TGTGCCAGCAGGGGCGGGCAGGGGAAATTCTACGAGCAGTACTTC. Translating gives CASRGGQGKFYEQYF.

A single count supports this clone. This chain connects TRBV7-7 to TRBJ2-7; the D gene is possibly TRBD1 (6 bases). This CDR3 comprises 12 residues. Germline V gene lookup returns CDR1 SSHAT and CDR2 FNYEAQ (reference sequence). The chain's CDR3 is CASAVRGGEQYF. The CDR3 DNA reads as TGTGCTAGCGCCGTCAGGGGTGGCGAGCAGTACTTC.

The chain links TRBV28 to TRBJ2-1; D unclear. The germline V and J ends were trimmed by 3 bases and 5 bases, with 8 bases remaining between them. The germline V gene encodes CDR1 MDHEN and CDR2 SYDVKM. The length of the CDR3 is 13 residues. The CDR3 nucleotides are TGTGCCAGCAGTTTGCCCCCAAACAATGAGCAGTTCTTC. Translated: CASSLPPNNEQFF.

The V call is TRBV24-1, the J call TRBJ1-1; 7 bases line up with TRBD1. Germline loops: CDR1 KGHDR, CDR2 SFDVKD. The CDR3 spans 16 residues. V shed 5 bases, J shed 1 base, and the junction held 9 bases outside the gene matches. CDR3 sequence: CATSAESQGSNTEAFF. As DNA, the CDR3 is TGTGCCACCAGTGCCGAATCACAGGGGTCGAACACTGAAGCTTTCTTT.

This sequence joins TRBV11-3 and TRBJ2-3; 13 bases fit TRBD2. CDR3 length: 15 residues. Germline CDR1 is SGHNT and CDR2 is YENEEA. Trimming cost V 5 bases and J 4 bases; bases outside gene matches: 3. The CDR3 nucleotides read TGTGCCAGCAGCCTGGGACTAGCGGGATCAGATACGCAGTATTTT. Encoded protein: CASSLGLAGSDTQYF.

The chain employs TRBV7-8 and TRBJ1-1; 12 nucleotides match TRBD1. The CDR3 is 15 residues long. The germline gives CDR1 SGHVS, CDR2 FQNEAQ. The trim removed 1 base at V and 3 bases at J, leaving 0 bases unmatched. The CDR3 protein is CASSLGDRGHTEAFF. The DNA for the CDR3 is TGTGCCAGCAGCTTAGGGGACAGGGGGCACACTGAAGCTTTCTTT.

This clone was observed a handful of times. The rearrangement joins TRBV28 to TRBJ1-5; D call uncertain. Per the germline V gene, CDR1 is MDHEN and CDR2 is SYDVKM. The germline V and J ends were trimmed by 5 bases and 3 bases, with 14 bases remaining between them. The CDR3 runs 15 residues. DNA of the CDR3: TGTGCCAGCAGTGAAGGGATTCAGTTCAATCAGCCCCAGCATTTT. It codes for CASSEGIQFNQPQHF.

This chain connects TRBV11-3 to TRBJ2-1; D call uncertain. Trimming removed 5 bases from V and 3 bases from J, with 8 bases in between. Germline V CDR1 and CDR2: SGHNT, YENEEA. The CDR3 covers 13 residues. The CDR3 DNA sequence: TGTGCCAGCAGCACTGGTCTCTACAATGAGCAGTTCTTC. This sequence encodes CASSTGLYNEQFF.

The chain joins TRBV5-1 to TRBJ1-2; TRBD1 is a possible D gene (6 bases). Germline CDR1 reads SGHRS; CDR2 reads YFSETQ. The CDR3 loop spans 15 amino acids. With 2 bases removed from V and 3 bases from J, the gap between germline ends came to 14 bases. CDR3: CASSFSQGRDYGYTF. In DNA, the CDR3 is TGCGCCAGCAGCTTCTCTCAGGGGCGCGACTATGGCTACACCTTC.

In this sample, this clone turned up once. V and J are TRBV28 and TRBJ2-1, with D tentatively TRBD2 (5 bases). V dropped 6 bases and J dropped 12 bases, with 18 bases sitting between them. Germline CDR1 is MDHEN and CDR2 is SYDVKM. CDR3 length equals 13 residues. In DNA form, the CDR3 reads TGTGCCAGCAGCGTGGACTCGCCGGGCGGGCAGTTCTTC. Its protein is CASSVDSPGGQFF.

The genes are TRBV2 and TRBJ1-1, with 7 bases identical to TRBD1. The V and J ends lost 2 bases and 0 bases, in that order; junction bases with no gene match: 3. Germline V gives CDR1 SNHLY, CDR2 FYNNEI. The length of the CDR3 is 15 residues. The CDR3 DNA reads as TGTGCCAGCAGTGAACCAGGGGGTCTGAACACTGAAGCTTTCTTT. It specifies CASSEPGGLNTEAFF.

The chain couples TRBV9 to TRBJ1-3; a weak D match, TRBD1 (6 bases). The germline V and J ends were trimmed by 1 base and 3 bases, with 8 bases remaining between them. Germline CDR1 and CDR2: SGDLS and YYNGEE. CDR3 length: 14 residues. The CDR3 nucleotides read TGTGCCAGCAGCGTACAGGGGCTTGGAAACACCATATATTTT. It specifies CASSVQGLGNTIYF.

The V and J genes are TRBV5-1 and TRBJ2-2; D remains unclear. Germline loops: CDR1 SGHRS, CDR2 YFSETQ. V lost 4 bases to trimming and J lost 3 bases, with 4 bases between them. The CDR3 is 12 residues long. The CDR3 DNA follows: TGCGCCAGCAGCCCGGACACCGGGGAGCTGTTTTTT. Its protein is CASSPDTGELFF.

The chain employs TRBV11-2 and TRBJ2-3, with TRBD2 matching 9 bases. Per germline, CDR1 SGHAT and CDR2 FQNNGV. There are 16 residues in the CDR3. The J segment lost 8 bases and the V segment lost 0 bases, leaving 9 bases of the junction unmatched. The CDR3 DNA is TGTGCCAGCAGCTTAGAGTCAGCGGGAGGCCATGGTACGCAGTATTTT. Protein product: CASSLESAGGHGTQYF.

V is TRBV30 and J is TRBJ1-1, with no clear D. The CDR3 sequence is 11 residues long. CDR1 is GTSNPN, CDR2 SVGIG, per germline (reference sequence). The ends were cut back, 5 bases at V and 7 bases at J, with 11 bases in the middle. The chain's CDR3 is CAWVKTDEAFF. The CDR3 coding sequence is TGTGCCTGGGTCAAGACGGATGAAGCTTTCTTT.

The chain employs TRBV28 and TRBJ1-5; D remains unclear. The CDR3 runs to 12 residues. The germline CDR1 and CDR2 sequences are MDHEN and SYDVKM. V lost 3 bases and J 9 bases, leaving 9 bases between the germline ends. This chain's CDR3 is CASSFDTRPQHF. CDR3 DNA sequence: TGTGCCAGCAGTTTTGACACGAGGCCCCAGCATTTT. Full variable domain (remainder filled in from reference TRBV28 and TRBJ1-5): DVKVTQSSRYLVKRTGEKVFLECVQDMDHENMFWYRQDPGLGLRLIYFSYDVKMKEKGDIPEGYSVSREKKERFSLILESASTNQTSMYLCASSFDTRPQHFGDGTRLSIL.

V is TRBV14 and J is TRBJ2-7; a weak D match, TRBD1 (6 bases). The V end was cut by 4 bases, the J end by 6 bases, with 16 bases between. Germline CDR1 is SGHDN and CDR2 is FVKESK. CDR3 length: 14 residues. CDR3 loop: CASSRDIGLSEQYF. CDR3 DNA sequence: TGTGCCAGCAGCCGGGACATAGGGTTGTCCGAGCAGTACTTC.

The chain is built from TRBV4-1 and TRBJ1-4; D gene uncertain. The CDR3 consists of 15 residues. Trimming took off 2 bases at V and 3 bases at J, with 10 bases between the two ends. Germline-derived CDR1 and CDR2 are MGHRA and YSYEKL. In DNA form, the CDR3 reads TGCGCCAGCAGCCAAACGTTCGGGGCTAATGAAAAACTGTTTTTT. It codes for CASSQTFGANEKLFF.

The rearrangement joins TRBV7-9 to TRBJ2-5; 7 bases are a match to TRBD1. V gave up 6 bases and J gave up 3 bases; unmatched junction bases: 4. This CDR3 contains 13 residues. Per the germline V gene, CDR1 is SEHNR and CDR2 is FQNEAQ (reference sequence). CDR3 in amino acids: CASRSGTEETQYF. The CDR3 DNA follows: TGTGCCAGCAGATCCGGGACAGAAGAGACCCAGTACTTC.

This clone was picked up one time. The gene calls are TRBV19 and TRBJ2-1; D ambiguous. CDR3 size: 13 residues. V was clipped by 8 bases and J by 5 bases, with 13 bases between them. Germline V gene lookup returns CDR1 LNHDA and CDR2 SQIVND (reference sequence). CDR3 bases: TGTGCCAGTCGGTCCTACACCCACAATGAGCAGTTCTTC. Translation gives CASRSYTHNEQFF.

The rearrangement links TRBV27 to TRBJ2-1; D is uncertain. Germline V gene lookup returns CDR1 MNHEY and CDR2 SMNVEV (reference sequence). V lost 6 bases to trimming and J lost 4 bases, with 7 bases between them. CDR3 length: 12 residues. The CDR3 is CASRRKYNEQFF. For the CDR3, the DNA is TGTGCCAGCAGAAGAAAATACAATGAGCAGTTCTTC.

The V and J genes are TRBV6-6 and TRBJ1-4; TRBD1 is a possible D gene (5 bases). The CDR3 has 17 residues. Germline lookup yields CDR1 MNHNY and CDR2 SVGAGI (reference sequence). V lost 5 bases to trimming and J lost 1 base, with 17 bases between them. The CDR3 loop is CASSPTQAGKTNEKLFF. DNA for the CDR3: TGTGCCAGCAGTCCCACCCAGGCAGGGAAAACTAATGAAAAACTGTTTTTT.

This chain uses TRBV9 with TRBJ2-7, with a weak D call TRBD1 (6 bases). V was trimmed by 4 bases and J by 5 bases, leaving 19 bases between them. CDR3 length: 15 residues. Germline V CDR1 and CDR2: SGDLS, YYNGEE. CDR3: CASSPRRMGADEQYF. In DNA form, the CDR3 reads TGTGCCAGCAGCCCCCGACGGATGGGGGCCGACGAGCAGTACTTC.

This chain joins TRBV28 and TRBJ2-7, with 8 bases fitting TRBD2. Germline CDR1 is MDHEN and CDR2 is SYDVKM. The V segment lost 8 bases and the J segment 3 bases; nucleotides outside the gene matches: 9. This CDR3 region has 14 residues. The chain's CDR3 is CASQLPGLVYEQYF. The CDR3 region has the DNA TGTGCCAGCCAACTTCCGGGACTAGTCTACGAGCAGTACTTC.

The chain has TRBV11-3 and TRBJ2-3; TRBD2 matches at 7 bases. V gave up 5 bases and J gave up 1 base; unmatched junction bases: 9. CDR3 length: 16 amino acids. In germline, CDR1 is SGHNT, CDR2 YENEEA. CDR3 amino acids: CASSPGEGLGTDTQYF. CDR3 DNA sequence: TGTGCCAGCAGCCCCGGGGAGGGTCTGGGCACAGATACGCAGTATTTT.

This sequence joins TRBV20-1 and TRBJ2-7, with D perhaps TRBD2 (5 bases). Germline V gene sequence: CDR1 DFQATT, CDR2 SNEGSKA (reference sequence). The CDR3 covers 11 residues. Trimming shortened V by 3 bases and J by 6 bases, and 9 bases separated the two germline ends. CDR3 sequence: CSASGIGEQYF. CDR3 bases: TGCAGTGCTAGCGGGATCGGCGAGCAGTACTTC.

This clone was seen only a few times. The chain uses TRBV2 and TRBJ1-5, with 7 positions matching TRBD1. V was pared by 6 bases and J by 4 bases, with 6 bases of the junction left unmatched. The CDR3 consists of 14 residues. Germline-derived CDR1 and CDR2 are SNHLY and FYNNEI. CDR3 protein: CASRGDSHNQPQHF. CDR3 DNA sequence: TGTGCCAGCAGAGGGGACAGCCATAATCAGCCCCAGCATTTT.